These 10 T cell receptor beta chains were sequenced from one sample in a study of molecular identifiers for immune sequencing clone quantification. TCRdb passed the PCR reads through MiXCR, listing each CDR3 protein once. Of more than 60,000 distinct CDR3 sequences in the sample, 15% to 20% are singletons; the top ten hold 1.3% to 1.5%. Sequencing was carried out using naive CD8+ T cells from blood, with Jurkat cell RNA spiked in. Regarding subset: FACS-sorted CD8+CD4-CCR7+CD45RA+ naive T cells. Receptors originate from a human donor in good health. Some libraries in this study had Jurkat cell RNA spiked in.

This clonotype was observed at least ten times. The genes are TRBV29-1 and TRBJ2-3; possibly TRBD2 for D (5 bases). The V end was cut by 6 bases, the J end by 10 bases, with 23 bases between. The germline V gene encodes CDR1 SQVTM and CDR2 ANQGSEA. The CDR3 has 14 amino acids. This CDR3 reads CSVRDNSGLLAQYF. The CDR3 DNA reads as TGCAGCGTCAGAGATAATTCCGGACTTCTAGCGCAGTATTTT.

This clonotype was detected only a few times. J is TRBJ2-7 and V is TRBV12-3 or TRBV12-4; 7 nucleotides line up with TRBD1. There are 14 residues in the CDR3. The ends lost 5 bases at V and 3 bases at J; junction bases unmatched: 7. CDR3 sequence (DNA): TGTGCCAGCAGTAAGGGGACAGAAATCTACGAGCAGTACTTC. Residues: CASSKGTEIYEQYF.

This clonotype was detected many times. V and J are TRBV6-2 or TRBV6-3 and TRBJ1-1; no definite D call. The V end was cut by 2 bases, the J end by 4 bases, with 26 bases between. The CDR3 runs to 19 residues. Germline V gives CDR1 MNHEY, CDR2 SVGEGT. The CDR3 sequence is CASSYGPGSVTGLGTEAFF. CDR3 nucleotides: TGTGCCAGCAGTTACGGTCCGGGTTCGGTTACGGGGTTGGGCACTGAAGCTTTCTTT.

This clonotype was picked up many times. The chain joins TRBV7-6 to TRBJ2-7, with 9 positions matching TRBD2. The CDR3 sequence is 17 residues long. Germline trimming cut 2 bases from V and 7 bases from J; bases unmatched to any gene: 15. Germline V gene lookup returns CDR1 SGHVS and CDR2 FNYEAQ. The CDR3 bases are TGTGCCAGCAGCTTAACAGGGGTGCGGGAGGGCCTCGGGGAGCAGTACTTC. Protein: CASSLTGVREGLGEQYF.

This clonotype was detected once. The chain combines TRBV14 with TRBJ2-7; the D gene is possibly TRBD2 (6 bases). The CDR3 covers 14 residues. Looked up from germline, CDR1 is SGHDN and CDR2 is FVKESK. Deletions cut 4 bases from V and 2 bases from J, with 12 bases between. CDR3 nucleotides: TGTGCCAGCAGCCGTCGGGAGCGCACCTACGAGCAGTACGTC. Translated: CASSRRERTYEQYV.

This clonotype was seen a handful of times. The CDR3 DNA sequence: TGTGCCAGCAGCCATACCCCGGGACAGAACACTGAAGCTTTCTTT. Its translation is CASSHTPGQNTEAFF. The gene calls are TRBV11-2 and TRBJ1-1, with a possible D match to TRBD1 (6 bases). Deletions cut 5 bases from V and 1 base from J, with 14 bases between. Germline CDR1 and CDR2: SGHAT and FQNNGV. CDR3 length: 15 residues. Filled out from reference TRBV11-2 and TRBJ1-1, the complete variable domain reads EAGVAQSPRYKIIEKRQSVAFWCNPISGHATLYWYQQILGQGPKLLIQFQNNGVVDDSQLPKDRFSAERLKGVDSTLKIQPAKLEDSAVYLCASSHTPGQNTEAFFGQGTRLTVV.

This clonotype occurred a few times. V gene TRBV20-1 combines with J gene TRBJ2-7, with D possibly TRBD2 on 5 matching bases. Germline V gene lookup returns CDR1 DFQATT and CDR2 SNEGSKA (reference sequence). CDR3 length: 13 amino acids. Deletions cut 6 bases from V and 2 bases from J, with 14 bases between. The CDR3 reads CSAESGLAYEQYF. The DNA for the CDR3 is TGCAGTGCAGAGAGCGGACTCGCCTACGAGCAGTACTTC.

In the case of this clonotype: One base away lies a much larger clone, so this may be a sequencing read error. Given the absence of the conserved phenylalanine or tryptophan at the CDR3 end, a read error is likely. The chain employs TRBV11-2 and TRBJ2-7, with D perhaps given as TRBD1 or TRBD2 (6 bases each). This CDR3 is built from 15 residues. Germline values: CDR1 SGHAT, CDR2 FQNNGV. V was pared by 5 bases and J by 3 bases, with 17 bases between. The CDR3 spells CASSLGGGTLYEQYC. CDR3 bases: TGTGCCAGCAGCCTGGGGGGCGGGACACTCTACGAGCAGTACTGC.

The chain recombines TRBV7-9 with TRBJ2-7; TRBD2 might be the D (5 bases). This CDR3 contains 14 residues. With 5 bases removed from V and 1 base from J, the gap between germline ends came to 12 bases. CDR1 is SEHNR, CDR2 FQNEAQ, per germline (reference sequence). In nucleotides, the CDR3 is TGTGCCAGCAGCCGTCCCCGGGATTCCTACGAGCAGTACTTC. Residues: CASSRPRDSYEQYF.

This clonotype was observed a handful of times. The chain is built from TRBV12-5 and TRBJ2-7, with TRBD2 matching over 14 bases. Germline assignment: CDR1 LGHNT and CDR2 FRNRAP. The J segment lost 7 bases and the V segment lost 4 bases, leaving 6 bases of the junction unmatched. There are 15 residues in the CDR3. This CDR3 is CASGSPGLAGDEQYF. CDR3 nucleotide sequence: TGTGCTAGTGGTTCTCCGGGACTAGCGGGAGATGAGCAGTACTTC.